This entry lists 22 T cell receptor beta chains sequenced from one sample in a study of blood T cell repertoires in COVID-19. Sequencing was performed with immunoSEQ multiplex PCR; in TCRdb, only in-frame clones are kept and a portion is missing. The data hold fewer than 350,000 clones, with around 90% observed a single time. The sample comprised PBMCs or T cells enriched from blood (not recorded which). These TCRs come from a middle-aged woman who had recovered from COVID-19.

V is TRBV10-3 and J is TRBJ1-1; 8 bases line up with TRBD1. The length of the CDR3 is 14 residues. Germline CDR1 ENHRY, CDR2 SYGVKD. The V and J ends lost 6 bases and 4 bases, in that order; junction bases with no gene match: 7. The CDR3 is CAIRRQGRVTEAFF. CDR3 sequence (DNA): TGTGCCATCAGACGACAGGGGAGGGTCACTGAAGCTTTCTTT.

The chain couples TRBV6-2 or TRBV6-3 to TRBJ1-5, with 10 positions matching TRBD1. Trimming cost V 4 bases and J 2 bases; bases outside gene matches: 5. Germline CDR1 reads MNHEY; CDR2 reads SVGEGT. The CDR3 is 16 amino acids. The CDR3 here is CASSSTGGWGNQPQHF. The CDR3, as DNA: TGTGCCAGCAGTTCGACAGGGGGCTGGGGCAATCAGCCCCAGCATTTT.

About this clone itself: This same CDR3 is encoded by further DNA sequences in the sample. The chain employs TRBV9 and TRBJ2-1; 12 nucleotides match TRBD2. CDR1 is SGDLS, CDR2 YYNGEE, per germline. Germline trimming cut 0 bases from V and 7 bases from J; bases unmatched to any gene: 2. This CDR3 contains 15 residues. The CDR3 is CASSVGLAGGNEQFF. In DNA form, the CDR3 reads TGTGCCAGCAGCGTAGGGCTAGCGGGAGGGAATGAGCAGTTCTTC. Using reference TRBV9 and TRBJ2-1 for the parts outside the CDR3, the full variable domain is DSGVTQTPKHLITATGQRVTLRCSPRSGDLSVYWYQQSLDQGLQFLIQYYNGEERAKGNILERFSAQQFPDLHSELNLSSLELGDSALYFCASSVGLAGGNEQFFGPGTRLTVL.

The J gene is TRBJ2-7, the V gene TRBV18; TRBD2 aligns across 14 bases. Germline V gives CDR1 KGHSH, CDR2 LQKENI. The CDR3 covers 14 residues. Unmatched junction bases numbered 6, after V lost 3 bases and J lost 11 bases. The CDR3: CASSPGLAGVGKYF. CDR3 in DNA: TGTGCCAGCTCACCGGGACTAGCGGGAGTGGGGAAGTACTTC.

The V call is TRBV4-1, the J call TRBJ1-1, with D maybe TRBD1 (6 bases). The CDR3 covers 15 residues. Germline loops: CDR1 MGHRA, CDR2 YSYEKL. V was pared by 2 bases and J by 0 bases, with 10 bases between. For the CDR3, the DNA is TGCGCCAGCAGCCAAAACAGGGCCATGAACACTGAAGCTTTCTTT. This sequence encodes CASSQNRAMNTEAFF.

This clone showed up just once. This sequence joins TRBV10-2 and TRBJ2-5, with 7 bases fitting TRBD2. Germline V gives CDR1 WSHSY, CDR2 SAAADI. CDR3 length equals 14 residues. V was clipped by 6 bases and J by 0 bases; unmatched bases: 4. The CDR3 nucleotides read TGCGCCAGCAGGGTCACTAGCGACCAAGAGACCCAGTACTTC. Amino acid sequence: CASRVTSDQETQYF.

CDR3 sequence reads: CASSLNLAGAYEQYF. The CDR3 nucleotides are TGCGCCAGCAGCTTGAATTTAGCGGGAGCCTACGAGCAGTACTTC. The chain joins TRBV5-1 to TRBJ2-7, with 9 positions matching TRBD2. Germline lookup yields CDR1 SGHRS and CDR2 YFSETQ. CDR3 size: 15 residues. V gave up 1 base and J gave up 2 bases; unmatched junction bases: 4.

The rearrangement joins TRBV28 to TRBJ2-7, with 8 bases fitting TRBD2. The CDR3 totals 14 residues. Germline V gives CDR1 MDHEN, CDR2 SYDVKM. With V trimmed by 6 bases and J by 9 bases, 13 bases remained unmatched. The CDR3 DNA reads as TGTGCCAGCAGCCCCGGACTAGCCGTCGTTCGGCAGTACTTC. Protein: CASSPGLAVVRQYF. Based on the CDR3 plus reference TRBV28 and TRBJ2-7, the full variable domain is DVKVTQSSRYLVKRTGEKVFLECVQDMDHENMFWYRQDPGLGLRLIYFSYDVKMKEKGDIPEGYSVSREKKERFSLILESASTNQTSMYLCASSPGLAVVRQYFGPGTRLTVT.

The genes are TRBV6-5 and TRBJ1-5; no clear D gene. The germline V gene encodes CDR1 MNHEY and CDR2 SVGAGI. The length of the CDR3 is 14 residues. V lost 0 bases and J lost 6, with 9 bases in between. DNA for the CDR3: TGTGCCAGCAGTTACTCCCGAACCGGTCAGCCCCAGCATTTT. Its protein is CASSYSRTGQPQHF.

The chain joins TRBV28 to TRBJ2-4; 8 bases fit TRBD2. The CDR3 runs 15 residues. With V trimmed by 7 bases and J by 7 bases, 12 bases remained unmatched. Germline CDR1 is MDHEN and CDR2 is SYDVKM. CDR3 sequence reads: CASTSMSGGGNIQYF. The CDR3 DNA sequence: TGTGCCAGCACCAGCATGTCCGGCGGGGGGAACATTCAGTACTTC.

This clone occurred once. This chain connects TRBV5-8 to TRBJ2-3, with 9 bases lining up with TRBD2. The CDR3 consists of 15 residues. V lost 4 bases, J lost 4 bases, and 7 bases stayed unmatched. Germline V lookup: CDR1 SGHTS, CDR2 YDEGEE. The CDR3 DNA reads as TGTGCCAGCAGCGACGGGACTAGCTTGGCAGATACGCAGTATTTT. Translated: CASSDGTSLADTQYF.

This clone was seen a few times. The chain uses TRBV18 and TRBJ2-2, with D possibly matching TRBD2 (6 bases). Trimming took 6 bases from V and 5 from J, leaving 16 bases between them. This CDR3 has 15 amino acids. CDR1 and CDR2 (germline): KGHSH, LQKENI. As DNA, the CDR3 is TGTGCCAGCTCGCCTAATAAACGGGAGACCGGGGAGCTGTTTTTT. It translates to CASSPNKRETGELFF.

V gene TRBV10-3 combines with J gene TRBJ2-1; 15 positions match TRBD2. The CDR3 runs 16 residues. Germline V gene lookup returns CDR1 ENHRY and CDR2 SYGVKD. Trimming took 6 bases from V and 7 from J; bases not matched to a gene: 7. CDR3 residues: CAIRTGTSGRWNEQFF. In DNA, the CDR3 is TGTGCCATCAGGACTGGGACTAGCGGGAGGTGGAATGAGCAGTTCTTC.

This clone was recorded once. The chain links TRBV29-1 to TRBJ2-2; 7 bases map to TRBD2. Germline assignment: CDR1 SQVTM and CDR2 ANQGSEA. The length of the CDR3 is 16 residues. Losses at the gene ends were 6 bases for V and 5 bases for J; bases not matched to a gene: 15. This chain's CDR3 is CSVLSVGGRGTGELFF. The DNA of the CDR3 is TGCAGCGTCCTCTCTGTGGGCGGGAGAGGTACCGGGGAGCTGTTTTTT.

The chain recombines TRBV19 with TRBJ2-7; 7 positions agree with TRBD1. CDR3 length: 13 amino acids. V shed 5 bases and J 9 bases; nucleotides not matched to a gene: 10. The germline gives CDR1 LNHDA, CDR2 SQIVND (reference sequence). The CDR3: CASSSLTGQGQYF. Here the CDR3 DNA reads TGTGCCAGTAGTTCCCTGACAGGGCAAGGGCAGTACTTC.

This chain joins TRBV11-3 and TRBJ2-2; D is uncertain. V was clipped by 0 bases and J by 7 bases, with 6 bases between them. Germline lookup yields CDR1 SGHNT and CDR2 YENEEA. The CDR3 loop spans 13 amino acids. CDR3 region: CASSLEERGELFF. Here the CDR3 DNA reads TGTGCCAGCAGCTTAGAGGAGCGCGGGGAGCTGTTTTTT.

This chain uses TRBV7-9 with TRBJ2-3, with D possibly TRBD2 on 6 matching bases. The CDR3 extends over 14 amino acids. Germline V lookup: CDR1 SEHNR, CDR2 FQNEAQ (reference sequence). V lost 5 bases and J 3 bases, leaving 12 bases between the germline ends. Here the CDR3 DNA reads TGTGCCAGCAGCCCAGCCCGGGGGACAGATACGCAGTATTTT. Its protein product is CASSPARGTDTQYF.

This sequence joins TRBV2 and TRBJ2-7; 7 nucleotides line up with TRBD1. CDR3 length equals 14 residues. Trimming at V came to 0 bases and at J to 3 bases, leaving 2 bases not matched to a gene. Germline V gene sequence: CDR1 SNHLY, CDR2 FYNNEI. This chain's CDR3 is CASSEAGGLYEQYF. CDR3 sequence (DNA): TGTGCCAGCAGTGAAGCAGGGGGCCTCTACGAGCAGTACTTC. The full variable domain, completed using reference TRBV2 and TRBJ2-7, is EPEVTQTPSHQVTQMGQEVILRCVPISNHLYFYWYRQILGQKVEFLVSFYNNEISEKSEIFDDQFSVERPDGSNFTLKIRSTKLEDSAMYFCASSEAGGLYEQYFGPGTRLTVT.

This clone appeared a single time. CDR3 amino acids: CASSYRVLNQPQHF. DNA for the CDR3: TGTGCCAGCAGTTACAGGGTCCTCAATCAGCCCCAGCATTTT. The chain links TRBV28 to TRBJ1-5, with D perhaps TRBD1 (6 bases). Germline lookup yields CDR1 MDHEN and CDR2 SYDVKM. The V and J ends lost 4 bases and 3 bases respectively, with 10 bases between them. The CDR3 contains 14 residues.

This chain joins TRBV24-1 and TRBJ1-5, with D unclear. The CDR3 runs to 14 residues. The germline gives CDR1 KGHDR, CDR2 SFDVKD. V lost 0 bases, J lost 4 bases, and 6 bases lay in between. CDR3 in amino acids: CATSDLGQNQPQHF. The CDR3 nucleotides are TGTGCCACCAGTGATTTGGGGCAAAATCAGCCCCAGCATTTT.

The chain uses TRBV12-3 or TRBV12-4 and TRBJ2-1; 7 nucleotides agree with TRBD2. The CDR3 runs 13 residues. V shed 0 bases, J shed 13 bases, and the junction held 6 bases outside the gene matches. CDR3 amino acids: CASSLAGGDGQFF. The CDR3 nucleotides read TGTGCCAGCAGTTTAGCGGGGGGGGACGGACAGTTCTTC.

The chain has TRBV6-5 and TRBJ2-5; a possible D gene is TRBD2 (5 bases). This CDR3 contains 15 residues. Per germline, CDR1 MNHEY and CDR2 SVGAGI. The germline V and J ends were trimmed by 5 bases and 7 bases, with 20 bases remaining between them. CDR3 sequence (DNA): TGTGCCAGCAGTAGTCCCGGGAAAGAGATTGGGACCCAGTACTTC. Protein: CASSSPGKEIGTQYF.